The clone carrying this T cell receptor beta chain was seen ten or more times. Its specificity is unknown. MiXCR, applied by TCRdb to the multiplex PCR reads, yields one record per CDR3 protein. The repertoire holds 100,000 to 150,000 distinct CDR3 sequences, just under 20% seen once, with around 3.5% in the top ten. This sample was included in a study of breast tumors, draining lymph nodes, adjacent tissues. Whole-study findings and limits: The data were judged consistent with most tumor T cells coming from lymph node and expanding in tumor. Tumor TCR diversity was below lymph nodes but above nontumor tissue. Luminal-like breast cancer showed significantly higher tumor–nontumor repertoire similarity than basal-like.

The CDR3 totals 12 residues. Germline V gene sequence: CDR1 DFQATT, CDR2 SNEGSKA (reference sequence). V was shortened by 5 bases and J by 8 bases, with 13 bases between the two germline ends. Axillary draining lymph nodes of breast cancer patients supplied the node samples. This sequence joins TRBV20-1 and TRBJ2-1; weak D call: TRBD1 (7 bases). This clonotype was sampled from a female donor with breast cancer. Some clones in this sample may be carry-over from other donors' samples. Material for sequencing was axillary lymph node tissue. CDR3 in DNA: TGCAGTGCTCTCGGCAGGGGGGATGAGCAGTTCTTC. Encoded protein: CSALGRGDEQFF.